This TCR beta chain emerged from a study of human T cells and chemical hapten exposure (dated by TCRdb to 2020 to 2022). Regarding the study in general: For sensitization, 2% DPC in acetone was applied to a roughly 2 cm by roughly 2 cm area of upper inner arm skin. Blood samples were taken from patients before sensitization (week 0) and at 2, 6 and about 24 weeks after DPC sensitization. About 30 alopecia patients provided blood for TCR sequencing at one to four time points (pre-sensitization, 2, 6 and 24 weeks). Libraries were pooled for sequencing, and per-sample TCR yields varied mainly because of small differences in library volumes within the pool. Alopecia areata with under or over 50% scalp involvement, alopecia totalis and alopecia universalis were represented in the patient cohort, which was mostly female. Peripheral blood TCR repertoire changes were tracked in vivo in alopecia patients during primary and secondary sensitization to the hapten diphenylcyclopropenone (DPC). Patch tests used Finn chambers with 0.01% DPC on the upper back, scored after 6 days by International Contact Dermatitis Research Group standards. Throughout the roughly 26-week study period, patients were also given weekly therapeutic DPC doses on the scalp.

The time point label on this specimen signifies: patch test 1, 2 weeks after DPC sensitization. According to the study, the label for this sample's treatment or condition signals: therapeutic diphenylcyclopropenone sensitization with weekly scalp DPC. Blood at each patch-test visit was drawn before the patch test was applied. To be eligible, patients had to be aged 18 to 70, diagnosed with alopecia and judged suitable for DPC therapy, while pregnant patients were excluded. Total RNA was extracted from unfractionated whole blood collected in Tempus Blood RNA tubes. Including cysteine and phenylalanine, the CDR3 has 15 amino acids. Left in the record is the CDR3 DNA by itself, 45 bases read in frame from the first base. V lost 3 bases and J lost 0 bases; the stretch between them is 8 bases long. Overall results and qualifications from the work: Expanded TCRs formed significantly more large CDR3 similarity clusters than pre-sensitization or healthy control sets, consistent with antigen-driven responses. The number of TCRs above 1 in 1000 frequency did not change with DPC sensitization; there was no evidence of global repertoire structure alterations. The number of PT1 expanded TCRs positively correlated with patch test score, significant at thresholds 8, 16 and 32 but not 4. Repeated subsampling changed both the strength of the expansion versus patch-test correlation and the threshold at which the correlation became significant. All patients had alopecia, a presumed autoimmune disease, so their immune response might differ from that of healthy individuals.

Receptor libraries were prepared by RACE. TCRdb names NextSeq 500 as the instrument used. During library preparation, unique molecular identifiers were attached to individual cDNA molecules so that TCRs could be counted quantitatively and reproducibly. Both TCR alpha and TCR beta chains were sequenced from each blood RNA sample. In the original analysis: A median of around 100,000 TCRs per sample was observed, with a range of about 20,000 to 690,600. V, J and CDR3 annotation of the TCR reads was performed with the Decombinator software suite. For PS versus PT1 abundance plots, all samples were subsampled to the same number of TCRs (28,000). Expanded TCRs were defined as absent before sensitization and observed at least eight times at the 2-week time point. TCRdb cleaned the public reads at Q25 with fastp, built clones with MiXCR and kept in-frame beta chains. Rows are unified per CDR3 protein, each entry keeping the most common DNA and genes. None of the V and J calls come from the authors' own analysis; TCRdb made them. Counted in this sample were fewer than 100,000 distinct CDR3 sequences; about 12% of them appeared once. The ten largest clones add up to 3% to 4% of the sample.

This clonotype occurred many times. Its antigen is currently not known. Base quality data are lacking; no much larger clone is found one base away. Sequencing was performed on whole blood, taken in connection with sensitization to the hapten diphenylcyclopropenone (DPC). The V gene is TRBV12-3 or TRBV12-4 and the J gene is TRBJ1-4, with TRBD1 tentatively as D gene (5 bases match). The receptor was isolated from a woman in her sixties or seventies with alopecia areata. Some clones in this sample may be carry-over from other donors' samples. The bases read TGTGCCAGCAGTTTTCAGGGAGCAACTAATGAAAAACTGTTTTTT. It translates to CASSFQGATNEKLFF.